Each of the 5 T cell receptor beta chains below was sequenced from the same sample in a study of cytomegalovirus exposure and HLA in healthy donors. A multiplex PCR was run with 60 Vbeta primers and 13 Jbeta primers. TCRdb's table, derived via immunoSEQ multiplex PCR, lists solely in-frame clones and lacks some. The data show nearly 110,000 clones, with about 84% seen just once and around 2.4% held by the top ten. Sequenced sample: PBMCs. The receptors derive from a man aged 25-45 years in good health and CMV-seronegative.

This clone was seen once. The identical CDR3 is also encoded by other nucleotide sequences in the sample. The CDR3 spells CASSLGQGGTEAFF. CDR3 nucleotide sequence: TGCGCCAGCAGCTTGGGGCAGGGAGGCACTGAAGCTTTCTTT. The chain combines TRBV5-1 with TRBJ1-1, with D maybe TRBD1 (5 bases). CDR3 size: 14 residues. V shed 0 bases and J shed 4 bases, with 10 bases lying between them. The V gene's germline CDR1 is SGHRS and CDR2 YFSETQ.

This clone has a handful of counts. This chain uses TRBV15 with TRBJ2-5; TRBD2 might be the D (5 bases). There are 14 residues in the CDR3. Per the germline V gene, CDR1 is LNHNV and CDR2 is YYDKDF (reference sequence). V was shortened by 4 bases and J by 3 bases, with 12 bases between the two germline ends. CDR3 amino acids: CATSNSGSKETQYF. The DNA of the CDR3 is TGTGCCACCAGCAATTCGGGGTCCAAAGAGACCCAGTACTTC.

This clone was detected once. The CDR3 DNA reads as TGTGCCAGCAGCCAAGTGGACAGTGGGGGCTACACCTTC. It is translated as CASSQVDSGGYTF. V is TRBV14 and J is TRBJ1-2; maybe TRBD1 (6 bases). Deletions cut 1 base from V and 8 bases from J, with 11 bases between. From germline, CDR1 is SGHDN and CDR2 FVKESK. The CDR3 length is 13 residues.

The V and J genes are TRBV21-1 and TRBJ1-1. TRBV21-1 is classified as a pseudogene. The CDR3 totals 15 residues. This CDR3 reads CASSKAGPGNTEAFF. For the CDR3, the DNA is TGTGCCAGCAGCAAAGCCGGCCCGGGGAACACTGAAGCTTTCTTT.

This clone was seen a single time. V gene TRBV7-2 combines with J gene TRBJ1-1, with a possible D match to TRBD1 (5 bases). Trimming stripped 5 bases from V and 5 bases from J, with 12 bases between. CDR1 SGHTA and CDR2 FQGNSA come from the germline V gene. The CDR3 loop spans 13 amino acids. The CDR3 coding sequence is TGTGCCAGCAGCCCGGGGGTTCGGACTGAAGCTTTCTTT. It yields the protein CASSPGVRTEAFF.